This TCR beta chain originates from a study of shared clonotypes between healthy human individuals. The CDR3 runs to 13 residues. V dropped 3 bases and J dropped 4 bases, with 9 bases sitting between them. CDR1 SGHTA and CDR2 FQGNSA come from the germline V gene. A word on this clone: Its cognate antigen is unknown.

The healthy adult donors were HIV-negative and reported no recent acute infections or vaccinations. There were only Caucasian adults among the donors, and all lived in Nashville, Tennessee. General observations from the study: The donor pool, a small one, limited the genetic and exposure-history diversity represented.

In the original processing: Junction-only sequences produced by ImmunoSEQ had no quality scores, so filtering differed. Method: immunoSEQ multiplex PCR; TCRdb's copy keeps in-frame clones and lacks some. V and J calls plus clone size are reproduced from that table; the DNA served to infer D and trimming. This table holds more than 400,000 clones, around 73% found once. The sample comprised PBMCs. This sequence was found in a woman aged 40-49 years in good health. Some clones in this sample may be carry-over from other donors' samples. The chain couples TRBV7-2 to TRBJ1-1; D gene unclear. The CDR3, as DNA: TGTGCCAGCAGCTTGCGGGTGCCCACTGAAGCTTTCTTT. Its protein is CASSLRVPTEAFF.